This T cell receptor beta chain was recorded in a study of blood T cell repertoires in COVID-19. Study details: The United States, Italy and Spain were the sources of the acute and convalescent COVID-19 samples. T cells, B-cell-depleted T cells, or PBMCs provided the cDNA or gDNA that served as material.

CDR3 size: 16 residues. CDR1 SEHNR and CDR2 FQNEAQ come from the germline V gene (reference sequence). The V end lost 1 base, the J end lost 3 bases, and 12 bases lay between the germline ends. In the original processing: Reference gene primer amplification gave estimated nucleated cell counts. This table comes from immunoSEQ multiplex PCR, and its TCRdb copy is limited to in-frame clones, with some not included. The V and J calls and clone size are taken from that table; D and trimming were inferred from the DNA. The table has about 18,000 clones, 87% seen once. The rearrangement joins TRBV7-9 to TRBJ2-2; possible D gene TRBD2, 5 bases. This sequence originates from a human donor in a cohort sampled during active COVID-19. The material sequenced was peripheral blood. CDR3 loop: CASSLEVGVYTGELFF. CDR3 nucleotides: TGTGCCAGCAGCTTAGAGGTCGGGGTTTACACCGGGGAGCTGTTTTTT.